The rows below give T cell receptor beta chains drawn from one sample of a study of beta chain features in type 1 diabetes. Data came from immunoSEQ multiplex PCR; TCRdb stores just in-frame clones and leaves some out. The sample contains 900,000 or so clones, roughly 15% of which appear only once. The sequenced sample was naive CD4+ T cells from blood. These receptors were obtained from a woman aged 18-29 years in good health. CDR3s include the opening cysteine and the closing phenylalanine or tryptophan. The D gene is left open where the match is weak. Clone size, where shown, is once, few, many, or a class for clones that have expanded.

TRBJ2-7 TRBV7-8 TRBD1 few TGTGCCAGCAGCCACTCGACAGGGCGCGGGGAGCAGTACTTC CASSHSTGRGEQYF
TRBJ2-1 TRBV11-2 TRBD2 - TGTGCCAGCAGCGCGGGACTACTTAACAATGAGCAGTTCTTC CASSAGLLNNEQFF
TRBJ1-1 TRBV18 TRBD1 few TGTGCCAGCTCAAACCTAGGGACAGGGGCGAACACTGAAGCTTTCTTT CASSNLGTGANTEAFF
TRBJ2-3 TRBV11-2 - - TGTGCCAGCAGCTTTGTGGGCCTGCGCACAGATACGCAGTATTTT CASSFVGLRTDTQYF
TRBJ2-4 TRBV7-2 - few TGTGCCAGCAGCTTAGCGCAGGGGCCGCAAAACATTCAGTACTTC CASSLAQGPQNIQYF
TRBJ2-6 TRBV6-5 - - TGTGCCAGCAGTTACAGCTCTGGGGCCAACGTCCTGACTTTC CASSYSSGANVLTF
TRBJ1-1 TRBV12-5 - few TGTGCTAGTGGTTTGGTAACTGGTGTGGCGGGCGGGGGCACTGAAGCTTTCTTT CASGLVTGVAGGGTEAFF
TRBJ1-4 TRBV4-3 - - TGCGCCAGCAGCCAAGGCTCGAGAGGGGCAACAAATGAAAAACTGTTTTTT CASSQGSRGATNEKLFF
TRBJ1-2 TRBV13 TRBD1 - TGTGCCAGCAGCTTACAGGGGGACCGACCGTCTAACTATGGCTACACCTTC CASSLQGDRPSNYGYTF
TRBJ2-1 TRBV4-2 TRBD2 - TGTGCCAGCAGTCGACTAGCGGGAGGGAACAATGAGCAGTTCTTC CASSRLAGGNNEQFF
TRBJ2-3 TRBV19 TRBD2 - TGTGCCAGTAGTAAGCGGCGGGAGGGCCCAGATACGCAGTATTTT CASSKRREGPDTQYF
TRBJ1-2 TRBV7-2 TRBD1 few TGTGCCAGCAGCCCAGGACAGGGCAACTATGGCTACACCTTC CASSPGQGNYGYTF
TRBJ1-5 TRBV15 - - TGTGCCACCAGCACAGGGACACTTCAGCCCCAGCATTTT CATSTGTLQPQHF
TRBJ2-3 TRBV23-1 TRBD2 few TGCGCCAGCAGTGACGGACTAGCCGAGTGGGGAGATACGCAGTATTTT CASSDGLAEWGDTQYF
TRBJ2-1 TRBV19 TRBD2 few TGTGCCAGTAGTATTCTAGCGGGATTTGAGCAGTTCTTC CASSILAGFEQFF
TRBJ1-2 TRBV5-8 - - TGTGCCAGCAGCCCCGGAGGCGGGGAATTGAGGGGCTACACCTTC CASSPGGGELRGYTF
TRBJ1-1 TRBV5-1 - few TGCGCCAGCAGGTTGAACACTGAAGCTTTCTTT CASRLNTEAFF
TRBJ1-4 TRBV6-6 - - TGTGCCAGCAGTAGCACCCGAGTCGGGTGGGAAAAACTGTTTTTT CASSSTRVGWEKLFF
TRBJ2-1 TRBV7-9 - few TGTGCCAGCAGCTTCCCCCGACCCGAGCAGTTCTTC CASSFPRPEQFF
TRBJ2-2 TRBV29-1 TRBD1 few TGCAGCGTGACCGGGACAGTGAACACCGGGGAGCTGTTTTTT CSVTGTVNTGELFF
TRBJ1-5 TRBV5-8 - - TGTGCCAGCAGCGTGAGGGGGTCGCAGCCCCAGCATTTT CASSVRGSQPQHF
TRBJ1-5 TRBV4-3 - few TGCGCCAGCAGCCAAGTTAGGGGGAGAGGTCAGCCCCAGCATTTT CASSQVRGRGQPQHF
TRBJ1-1 TRBV20-1 - - TGCAGCCCCAATCGGCTGGGAGAAGCTTTCTTT CSPNRLGEAFF
TRBJ2-7 TRBV7-2 - - TGTGCCAGCAGCTTGAGTAGGCACGAGCAGTACTTC CASSLSRHEQYF
TRBJ1-4 TRBV27 TRBD1 - TGTGCCAGCAGCATGTCCGCGGGGACAGGCGGGCGAGAAAAACTGTTTTTT CASSMSAGTGGREKLFF
TRBJ1-1 TRBV7-8 - few TGTGCCAGCAGCCAGAGAACTGAAGCTTTCTTT CASSQRTEAFF
TRBJ2-3 TRBV7-2 TRBD2 - TGTGCCAGCAGTCAGGGGTTAGCGGGACCAGATACGCAGTATTTT CASSQGLAGPDTQYF
TRBJ1-2 TRBV2 TRBD1 few TGTGCCAGCAGTGGACAGGGGGGAGGCTATGGCTACACCTTC CASSGQGGGYGYTF
TRBJ2-3 TRBV14 TRBD2 - TGTGCCAGCAGCCAAGATCTAGCGGGAGTACGCACAGATACGCAGTATTTT CASSQDLAGVRTDTQYF
TRBJ1-1 TRBV25-1 - - TGTGCCAGCAGTGGGATAGGGGTGAGGGCTGAAGCTTTCTTT CASSGIGVRAEAFF
TRBJ1-5 TRBV7-2 TRBD1 - TGTGCCAGCAGCCCAGGGGGAAATCAGCCCCAGCATTTT CASSPGGNQPQHF
TRBJ1-1 TRBV7-3 TRBD1 few TGTGCCAGCAGCCTGACAGGGAAAAACATGAACACTGAAGCTTTCTTT CASSLTGKNMNTEAFF
TRBJ2-1 TRBV7-3 TRBD2 - TGTGCCAGCAGCCCGACTAGCGGAAGCTCCTACAATGAGCAGTTCTTC CASSPTSGSSYNEQFF
TRBJ2-3 TRBV7-2 TRBD2 few TGTGCCAGCAGCTTGTTCTCGGCAGGCGGGAGGGATACGCAGTATTTT CASSLFSAGGRDTQYF
TRBJ2-2 TRBV4-3 - few TGCGCCAGCAGCCAAGGCAGGGGAGGGAACACCGGGGAGCTGTTTTTT CASSQGRGGNTGELFF
TRBJ2-3 TRBV25-1 - few TGTGCCAGCAGTGAAGGGGGATGGGGTGGCGATACGCAGTATTTT CASSEGGWGGDTQYF
TRBJ2-3 TRBV11-1 TRBD2 few TGTGCCAGCAGCTTAGCCCGGACTAGCAGCGCGCAGTATTTT CASSLARTSSAQYF
TRBJ1-1 TRBV7-2 - few TGTGCCAGCAGCTTCCAGAACACTGAAGCTTTCTTT CASSFQNTEAFF
TRBJ2-7 TRBV15 - few TGTGCCACCAGCAGAGAGGGGGTTGGCTACGAGCAGTACTTC CATSREGVGYEQYF
TRBJ1-5 TRBV28 - - TGTGCCAGCAGTTATCCCGCCAGGGAGGCTCTTTGGTTGTATCAGCCCCAGCATTTT CASSYPAREALWLYQPQHF
TRBJ1-2 TRBV11-2 - - TGTGCCAGCAGCCTAGACACATACGGCTACACCTTC CASSLDTYGYTF
TRBJ1-2 TRBV28 - few TGTGCCAGCAGTTCTCAGTTCTATGGCTACACCTTC CASSSQFYGYTF
TRBJ2-6 TRBV6-6 - few TGTGCCAGCAGCCGATTTTCGGGTGCAGGGGCCAACGTCCTGACTTTC CASSRFSGAGANVLTF
TRBJ2-7 TRBV5-1 - few TGCGCCAGCAGCTTGGCCGTAGGGTACGAGCAGTACTTC CASSLAVGYEQYF
TRBJ2-3 TRBV27 TRBD2 - TGTGCCAGCAGGGGGACTAGCGGGATTTCCGGGGATACGCAGTATTTT CASRGTSGISGDTQYF
TRBJ2-2 TRBV25-1 - - TGTGCCAGCAGTCCATTCGGGCGTAGTACCGGGGAGCTGTTTTTT CASSPFGRSTGELFF
TRBJ2-7 TRBV18 - - TGTGCCAGCTCACCACCAGGGCAGTCGTACGAGCAGTACTTC CASSPPGQSYEQYF
TRBJ1-2 TRBV15 - - TGTGCCACCAGCAGAGGGCCCTTAGCCAGGGTTGAGGGCTACACCTTC CATSRGPLARVEGYTF
TRBJ2-3 TRBV9 TRBD2 - TGTGCCAGCAGCGTAGGGAGAGGACTAGCGGGAGCCTCAGATACGCAGTATTTT CASSVGRGLAGASDTQYF
TRBJ2-5 TRBV19 TRBD2 few TGTGCCAGTAGCCTTGGACTAGCGGGAGTGGAGACCCAGTACTTC CASSLGLAGVETQYF
TRBJ1-2 TRBV10-3 - - TGTGCCATCAGTGAGTCAGGCGGGGGCTCTGGCTACACCTTC CAISESGGGSGYTF